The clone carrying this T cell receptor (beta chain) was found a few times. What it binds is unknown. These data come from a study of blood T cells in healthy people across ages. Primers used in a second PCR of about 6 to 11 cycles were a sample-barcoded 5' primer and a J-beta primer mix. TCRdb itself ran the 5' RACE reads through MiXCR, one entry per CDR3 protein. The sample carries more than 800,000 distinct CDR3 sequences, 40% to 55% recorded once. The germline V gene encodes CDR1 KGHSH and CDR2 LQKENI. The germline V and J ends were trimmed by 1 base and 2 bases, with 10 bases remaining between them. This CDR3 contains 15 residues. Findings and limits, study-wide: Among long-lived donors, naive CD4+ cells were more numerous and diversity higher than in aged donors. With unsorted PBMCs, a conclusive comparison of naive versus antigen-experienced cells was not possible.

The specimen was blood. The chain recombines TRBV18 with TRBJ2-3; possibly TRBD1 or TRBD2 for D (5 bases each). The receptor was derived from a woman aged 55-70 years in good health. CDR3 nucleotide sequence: TGTGCCAGCTCACCACAGGGGAGCTACACAGATACGCAGTATTTT. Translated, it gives CASSPQGSYTDTQYF.